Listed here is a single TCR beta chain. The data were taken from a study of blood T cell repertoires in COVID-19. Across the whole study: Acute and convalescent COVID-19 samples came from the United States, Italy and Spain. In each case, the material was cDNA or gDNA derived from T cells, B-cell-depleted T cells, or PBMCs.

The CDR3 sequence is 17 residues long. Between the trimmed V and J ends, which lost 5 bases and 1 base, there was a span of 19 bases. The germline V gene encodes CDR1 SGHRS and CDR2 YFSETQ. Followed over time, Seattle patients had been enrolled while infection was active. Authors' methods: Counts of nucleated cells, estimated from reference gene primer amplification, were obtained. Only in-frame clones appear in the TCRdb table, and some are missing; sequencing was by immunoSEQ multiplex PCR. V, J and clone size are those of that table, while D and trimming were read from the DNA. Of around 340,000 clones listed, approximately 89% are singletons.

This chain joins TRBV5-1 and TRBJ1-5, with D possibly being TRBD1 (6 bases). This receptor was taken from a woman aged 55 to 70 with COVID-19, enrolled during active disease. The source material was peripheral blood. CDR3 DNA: TGCGCCAGCAGGGACCCTAACAGGGTACGGAGCAATCAGCCCCAGCATTTT. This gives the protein CASRDPNRVRSNQPQHF.